This T cell receptor (beta chain) was sequenced during a study of shared clonotypes between healthy human individuals. In the study overall: Three plates were used per donor for CD4 naive, three for CD4 memory, two for CD8 naive and one for CD8 memory.

CD45RO-negative cells were positively selected for CCR7, leaving out terminally differentiated effector memory CD45RA+ cells. Free of recent acute infections or vaccinations, the donors were healthy HIV-negative adults. Findings of the study overall: As a rule, naive subsets had a larger estimated richness than memory subsets.

The CDR3 runs 17 residues. CDR1 is SNHLY, CDR2 FYNNEI, per germline. Trimming cost V 1 base and J 9 bases, with 23 bases left between them. As to this clone: Its specificity is not known.

Tens of thousands of T cell genomes, or approximately 190 ng DNA, went into the sorted-subset replicate PCRs. Measured with immunoSEQ multiplex PCR; TCRdb has only the in-frame clones, and not every one. This sample carries under 700,000 clones, about 95% of them seen once, and the ten largest clones take over 0.1%. This chain links TRBV2 with TRBJ2-3; D may be TRBD1 (5 bases). The sequencing sample was made of naive CD8+ T cells sorted from blood. The receptor's source is a woman under 40 in good health. CDR3 protein: CASSEVRMTVKGRTQYF. The CDR3 DNA reads as TGTGCCAGCAGTGAAGTTAGAATGACAGTCAAGGGTCGGACGCAGTATTTT.